A selection of T cell receptor beta chains follows, all from one sample in a study of regulatory dendritic cells for organ transplantation. Sequenced by immunoSEQ multiplex PCR; TCRdb stores in-frame clones only, minus some. Of 20,000 or so clones in the sample, 85% were seen once. Which antigens these TCRs recognize remains unknown. Material for sequencing was naive CD4+ T cells from blood cultured with dendritic cells. Receptor source: a human donor in good health. CDR3s include the opening cysteine and the closing phenylalanine or tryptophan. A D gene is named only where the DNA matches it firmly. Part of the rows lack a size; the others show once, few, many or a class for expanded clones.

abundance,j_gene,v_gene,d_gene,CDR3nt,CDR3aa
-,TRBJ1-1,TRBV28,TRBD1,TGTACCAGCAGTACCACGGGACAGGGGAAAACTGAAGCTTTCTTT,CTSSTTGQGKTEAFF
-,TRBJ2-7,TRBV6-5,-,TGTGCCAGCAGTTACTTCATGCGAGGGGGCGAGCAGTACTTC,CASSYFMRGGEQYF
-,TRBJ2-7,TRBV7-6,-,TGTGCCAGCAGCCTCGGGACGAATACCTACGAGCAGTACTTC,CASSLGTNTYEQYF
once,TRBJ1-1,TRBV25-1,TRBD1,TGTGCCAGCAGTGAATTTCTGTTTGGGACAGATCAAGCTTTCTTT,CASSEFLFGTDQAFF
-,TRBJ2-3,TRBV5-1,-,TGCGCCAGCAGCTTGGTCACAGATACGCAGTATTTT,CASSLVTDTQYF
-,TRBJ1-3,TRBV18,-,TGTGCCAGCTCACGGGGTTCCCTTACCTCTGGAAACACCATATATTTT,CASSRGSLTSGNTIYF
-,TRBJ2-4,TRBV7-8,-,TGTGCCAGCAGCTTAGGGGGGCCGTCCAAAAACATTCAGTACTTC,CASSLGGPSKNIQYF
-,TRBJ2-7,TRBV27,-,TGTGCCAGCAGTCCCCGACAGCGTTCCGGCGAGCAGTACTTC,CASSPRQRSGEQYF
-,TRBJ2-5,TRBV7-2,-,TGTGCCAGCAGGAAGGTCGGGGGCGCCCAAGAGACCCAGTACTTC,CASRKVGGAQETQYF
-,TRBJ2-3,TRBV9,TRBD1,TGTGCCAGCAGCGTAGAGGGACAGGGGGATACGCAGTATTTT,CASSVEGQGDTQYF
-,TRBJ1-4,TRBV29-1,-,TGCAGCGTTGAAGGGGGGACGGGGAATGAAAAACTGTTTTTT,CSVEGGTGNEKLFF
-,TRBJ2-7,TRBV20-1,-,TGCAGTGCTCAAGGTCCCTACGAGCAGTACTTC,CSAQGPYEQYF
few,TRBJ1-5,TRBV7-2,-,TGTGCCAGCAGCTTAGGAGGAATCGGTCAGCCCCAGCATTTT,CASSLGGIGQPQHF
few,TRBJ2-7,TRBV7-8,TRBD2,TGTGCCAGCAGCTTACAAGTGGCTAGCGGATCCTACGAGCAGTACTTC,CASSLQVASGSYEQYF
-,TRBJ2-4,TRBV19,TRBD2,TGTGCCAGTAGTATACTTTCCCTAGCGGGAGAGCTCAAAAACATTCAGTACTTC,CASSILSLAGELKNIQYF
-,TRBJ2-7,TRBV13,-,TGTGCCAGCAGCTTAGGCCGGGTTCTACACGAGCAGTACTTC,CASSLGRVLHEQYF
-,TRBJ2-3,TRBV11-3,-,TGTGCCAGCAGCGCGGGAGATACGCAGTATTTT,CASSAGDTQYF
-,TRBJ2-7,TRBV18,-,TGTGCCAGCTCACCACGCGCGCAGGTTACCTACGAGCAGTACTTC,CASSPRAQVTYEQYF
few,TRBJ1-2,TRBV6-6,-,TGTGCCAGCAGTTTCCAATATACGGCAGCGTACTATGGCTACACCTTC,CASSFQYTAAYYGYTF
-,TRBJ1-1,TRBV5-4,TRBD1,TGTGCCAGCAGCCTAGGACAGGGGATACCGAACACTGAAGCTTTCTTT,CASSLGQGIPNTEAFF
-,TRBJ2-3,TRBV2,-,TGTGCCAGCACCTTAGACAGGCCCGGACGGGCAGATACGCAGTATTTT,CASTLDRPGRADTQYF
-,TRBJ2-4,TRBV2,-,TGTGCCAGCAGTGAAGGGGTTTGGGTAATGTCGCTAGGCTGGGTTCAGTACTTC,CASSEGVWVMSLGWVQYF
-,TRBJ1-2,TRBV4-3,TRBD1,TGCGCCAGCAGCCAAGTTGACAGGGAAGCTAACTATGGCTACACCTTC,CASSQVDREANYGYTF
-,TRBJ1-1,TRBV6-5,-,TGTGCCAGCCGGGAGCCGGGGAGAGGGTATGAAGCTTTCTTT,CASREPGRGYEAFF
-,TRBJ2-2,TRBV9,TRBD1,TGTGCCAGCAGCGTCGGACAGGAGCCCACCGGGGAGCTGTTTTTT,CASSVGQEPTGELFF
-,TRBJ2-1,TRBV7-6,TRBD2,TGTGCCAGCAGCTTGTCTAGCGGCTCCTACAATGAGCAGTTCTTC,CASSLSSGSYNEQFF
once,TRBJ2-5,TRBV11-1,-,TGTGCCAGCAGTCACCGACGGACTGTCCAAGAGACCCAGTACTTC,CASSHRRTVQETQYF
-,TRBJ2-5,TRBV6-6,-,TGTGCCAGCAGTTATCGGGGCCCAAGAGAGACCCAGTACTTC,CASSYRGPRETQYF
-,TRBJ2-1,TRBV5-4,TRBD1,TGTGCCAGCAGCCAAGACAGGGTTATCGAGTTCTTC,CASSQDRVIEFF
-,TRBJ2-5,TRBV19,-,TGTGCCAGTAGTATAGCGGGGCGGGACGTACAAGAGACCCAGTACTTC,CASSIAGRDVQETQYF
-,TRBJ1-1,TRBV2,-,TGTGCCAGCAGGGGGGACGGGGGGAACACTGAAGCTTTCTTT,CASRGDGGNTEAFF
-,TRBJ1-1,TRBV5-1,-,TGCGCCAGCAGCTTGGCCTTCCAGAACACTGAAGCTTTCTTT,CASSLAFQNTEAFF
-,TRBJ1-4,TRBV25-1,-,TGTGCCAGCAGACCCTCCCTCCCGCATGAAAAACTGTTTTTT,CASRPSLPHEKLFF
once,TRBJ1-2,TRBV6-5,-,TGTGCCAGCAGTTACGGGGCGAAGGGGGAAGGCTACACCTTC,CASSYGAKGEGYTF
few,TRBJ2-7,TRBV28,-,TGTGCCAGCAGCTCTGACAGCGACGAGCAGTACTTC,CASSSDSDEQYF
few,TRBJ1-2,TRBV6-5,-,TGTGCCAGCAGTTACTCTATCCGGGGGAACTATGGCTACACCTTC,CASSYSIRGNYGYTF
-,TRBJ1-1,TRBV7-9,TRBD1,TGTGCCAGCAGCGCCGACAGGGTAAACACTGAAGCTTTCTTT,CASSADRVNTEAFF
-,TRBJ2-1,TRBV7-2,-,TGTGCCAGCAGCTTAGAGGGGAAAACCTACAATGAGCAGTTCTTC,CASSLEGKTYNEQFF
once,TRBJ2-7,TRBV19,TRBD1,TGTGCCAGTAGAACAGGACAGGCAGCCCACTACGAGCAGTACTTC,CASRTGQAAHYEQYF
once,TRBJ2-5,TRBV6-5,-,TGTGCCAGCAAGAAAGCGACCCAAGAGACCCAGTACTTC,CASKKATQETQYF
-,TRBJ1-2,TRBV7-2,-,TGTGCCAGCAGCCTTGCGGGGGGCGCAGGCTACACCTTC,CASSLAGGAGYTF
-,TRBJ2-7,TRBV11-1,-,TGTGCCAGCAGCTCCCGAACGGTCCGACGGGGGGAGCAGTACTTC,CASSSRTVRRGEQYF
-,TRBJ1-4,TRBV18,TRBD1,TGTGCCAGCTCGGGACAGGGGGGCGAAAAACTGTTTTTT,CASSGQGGEKLFF
-,TRBJ2-1,TRBV6-5,TRBD1,TGTGCCAGCAAGGCAGGGGGCGCCAACAATGAGCAGTTCTTC,CASKAGGANNEQFF
-,TRBJ2-2,TRBV5-1,-,TGCGCCAGCAGCTTGAATGGCAACTGGGCGTCGGACACCGGGGAGCTGTTTTTT,CASSLNGNWASDTGELFF
-,TRBJ1-3,TRBV19,TRBD1,TGTGCCAGTAGTCTAGGGACAGGTCATGCTGGAAACACCATATATTTT,CASSLGTGHAGNTIYF
few,TRBJ1-1,TRBV7-2,-,TGTGCCAGCAGCTTAACTATGAACACTGAAGCTTTCTTT,CASSLTMNTEAFF
-,TRBJ1-5,TRBV9,TRBD1,TGTGCCAGCAGCGTTGATGCCGGGACAGGATATAGCAATCAGCCCCAGCATTTT,CASSVDAGTGYSNQPQHF
-,TRBJ2-7,TRBV19,-,TGTGCCAGTAGTATGGAGGGGAGCTACGAGCAGTACTTC,CASSMEGSYEQYF